Below, 10 T cell receptor beta chains from the same sample are listed, as sequenced in a study of vaccination and CD4 T cells after COVID-19. Treatment in this sample: roughly 10-day PBMC culture with coronavirus spike peptide pools or control peptides (ViraFEST assay). These receptors' targets are unknown. Cultured CD4+ T cell DNA underwent sequencing with the Oncomine TCR Beta short-read assay. TCRdb passed the PCR reads through MiXCR, listing each CDR3 protein once. Of 15,000 or so distinct CDR3 sequences listed, about 63% are singletons. The specimen sequenced was CD4+ T cells from blood, cultured in vitro. These receptors were taken from a human donor who had recovered from COVID-19.

In its sample, this clonotype was seen a few times. The J gene is TRBJ1-2, the V gene TRBV20-1, with 7 nucleotides matching TRBD1. The CDR3 is 13 amino acids. Germline assignment: CDR1 DFQATT and CDR2 SNEGSKA (reference sequence). With V trimmed by 1 base and J by 6 bases, 5 bases remained unmatched. The CDR3 reads CSARARQGNGYTF. As DNA, the CDR3 is TGCAGTGCTAGAGCCCGACAGGGTAATGGCTACACCTTC.

The V call is TRBV27, the J call TRBJ2-3; D is unclear. This CDR3 has 14 amino acids. The germline V gene encodes CDR1 MNHEY and CDR2 SMNVEV (reference sequence). V lost 10 bases, J lost 0 bases, and 14 bases lay in between. Here the CDR3 DNA reads TGTGCCACGTCCCATATCGACAGCACAGATACGCAGTATTTT. Translating it yields CATSHIDSTDTQYF.

This sequence joins TRBV12-3 or TRBV12-4 and TRBJ1-5; D gene uncertain. CDR3 length: 11 residues. The V end was cut by 1 base, the J end by 6 bases, with 1 base between. The CDR3 is CASSLGQPQHF. For the CDR3, the DNA is TGTGCCAGCAGTTTAGGTCAGCCCCAGCATTTT.

This clonotype showed up just a few times. The rearrangement uses TRBV20-1 and TRBJ2-5; 11 positions match TRBD2. The CDR3 contains 17 residues. The germline gives CDR1 DFQATT, CDR2 SNEGSKA (reference sequence). V trimming: 2 bases; J trimming: 9 bases; junction bases outside the gene matches: 17. This chain's CDR3 is CSARPPPGTSGTRAQYF. The CDR3 DNA reads as TGCAGTGCTAGACCCCCCCCGGGGACTAGCGGTACAAGGGCCCAGTACTTC.

The gene calls are TRBV20-1 and TRBJ2-7, with 10 bases matching TRBD2. Germline V CDR1 and CDR2: DFQATT, SNEGSKA (reference sequence). V lost 4 bases, J lost 3 bases, and 9 bases stayed unmatched. The CDR3 extends over 15 amino acids. The CDR3 DNA sequence: TGCAGTGCTACGGGGGGGACTAGCGCTGACTACGAGCAGTACTTC. Residues: CSATGGTSADYEQYF.

The chain links TRBV11-2 to TRBJ2-5; TRBD2 agrees at 7 bases. From germline, CDR1 is SGHAT and CDR2 FQNNGV. CDR3 length: 17 residues. Unmatched junction bases numbered 16, after V lost 6 bases and J lost 3 bases. The CDR3 nucleotides are TGTGCCAGCAGGGGGATTCGGCTAGCGGAGACCAAAGAGACCCAGTACTTC. It specifies CASRGIRLAETKETQYF.

The genes are TRBV7-8 and TRBJ1-2; unclear D gene. Deletions cut 1 base from V and 4 bases from J, with 10 bases between. The CDR3 runs to 14 residues. Germline values: CDR1 SGHVS, CDR2 FQNEAQ. The CDR3 DNA reads TGTGCCAGCAGCTTAGGCTCCTTCGGCTATGGCTACACCTTC. Its translation: CASSLGSFGYGYTF.

The V call is TRBV21-1, the J call TRBJ1-5; the D segment call TRBD1 is taken from the table without a DNA check. TRBV21-1 represents a pseudogene. CDR3 length: 14 residues. DNA of the CDR3: TGTGCCAGCACGGGGGGGGACGGCAATCAGCCCCAGCATTTT. This codes for CASTGGDGNQPQHF.

This sequence joins TRBV6-1 and TRBJ2-2; 7 bases align to TRBD1. The CDR3 loop spans 15 amino acids. From germline, CDR1 is MNHNS and CDR2 SASEGT. V trimming: 6 bases; J trimming: 0 bases; junction bases outside the gene matches: 4. As DNA, the CDR3 is TGTGCCAGCAGCCCCGGGACAGCGAACACCGGGGAGCTGTTTTTT. As protein: CASSPGTANTGELFF.

The rearrangement uses TRBV20-1 and TRBJ2-3; no clear D gene. Germline lookup yields CDR1 DFQATT and CDR2 SNEGSKA (reference sequence). Trimming removed 4 bases from V and 1 base from J, with 3 bases in between. The CDR3 covers 11 residues. In DNA form, the CDR3 reads TGCAGTGCTATAGGCACAGATACGCAGTATTTT. This translates into CSAIGTDTQYF.